This TCR beta chain emerged from a study of cytomegalovirus exposure and HLA in healthy donors. Whole-study context: From donors who were HLA-typed, an early data release held around 80 million unique TCRs. General study findings and limits: It has been reported that TCR beta sequences accurately predicted the HLA-A and HLA-B alleles of most subjects. Equally common other TCR beta chains were less clonally expanded than HLA-associated ones, a later analysis found.

Note on this clone: Antigen specificity is unknown.

Use of 60 Vbeta and 13 Jbeta primers characterized the PCR. Per the study methods: The count from a later analysis was 60 million to 85 million unique TCR beta chains, 9.5 million to 13 million of them shared. Assay: immunoSEQ multiplex PCR; the TCRdb copy retains only in-frame clones and omits some. V and J calls plus clone size are reproduced from that table; the DNA served to infer D and trimming. The repertoire holds under 140,000 clones, with around 80% as singletons. This TCR derives from an older woman in good health and CMV-seropositive. Sequencing was performed on PBMCs.

The CDR3 nucleotides are TGCGCCAGCAGACGACACTACGAGCAGTACTTC. It translates to CASRRHYEQYF. The rearrangement links TRBV23-1 to TRBJ2-7, with unresolved D. TRBV23-1 is an ORF, with its function uncertain. The V end lost 6 bases, the J end lost 3 bases, and 6 bases lay between the germline ends. The CDR3 is 11 amino acids.